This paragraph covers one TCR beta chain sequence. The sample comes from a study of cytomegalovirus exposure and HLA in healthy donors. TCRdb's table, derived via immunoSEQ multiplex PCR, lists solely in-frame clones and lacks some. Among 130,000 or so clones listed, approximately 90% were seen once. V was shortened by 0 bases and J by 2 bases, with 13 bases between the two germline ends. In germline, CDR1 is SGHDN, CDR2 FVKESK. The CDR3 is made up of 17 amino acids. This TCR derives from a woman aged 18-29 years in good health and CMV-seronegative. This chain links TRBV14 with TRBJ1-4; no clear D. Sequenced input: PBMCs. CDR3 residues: CASSQDLKPGTNEKLFF. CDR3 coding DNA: TGTGCCAGCAGCCAAGATCTGAAGCCGGGGACTAATGAAAAACTGTTTTTT.